One sample yielded the 7 T cell receptor beta chains listed below, sequenced in a study of T cell responses to AZD1222 COVID-19 vaccine. Sequencing used immunoSEQ multiplex PCR; TCRdb keeps in-frame clones, though not all of them. This sample has about 150,000 clones, with around 84% found just once. The sample consisted of peripheral blood, taken 28 days after the second AZD1222 dose. These TCRs come from an adult who received the AZD1222 COVID-19 vaccine.

This sequence joins TRBV3-1 (or the pseudogene TRBV3-2) and TRBJ2-7; 10 nucleotides line up with TRBD2. The CDR3 contains 15 residues. The germline V gene encodes CDR1 LGHDT and CDR2 YNNKEL (reference sequence). V dropped 1 base and J dropped 5; count of bases not matched to a gene: 5. The CDR3 DNA is TGTGCCAGCAGCCAAGCAGCTAGCGGGAGCGACGAGCAGTACTTC. This codes for CASSQAASGSDEQYF.

The genes are TRBV18 and TRBJ1-5, with TRBD1 identical over 10 bases. In germline, CDR1 is KGHSH, CDR2 LQKENI. V was pared by 2 bases and J by 5 bases, with 3 bases of the junction left unmatched. The CDR3 loop spans 15 amino acids. The CDR3 region has the DNA TGTGCCAGCTCACCAAGGACAGGGGGGGATCAGCCCCAGCATTTT. Translation: CASSPRTGGDQPQHF.

The V and J genes are TRBV10-3 and TRBJ2-7; D tentatively reads TRBD1 or TRBD2 (5 bases each). V was pared by 2 bases and J by 3 bases, with 8 bases between. The CDR3 has 13 residues. Germline CDR1 is ENHRY and CDR2 is SYGVKD. CDR3 sequence: CAISEGTSYEQYF. CDR3 DNA: TGTGCCATCAGTGAGGGGACGAGCTACGAGCAGTACTTC.

This clone was counted once. The chain carries TRBV5-1 and TRBJ1-4; 11 bases fit TRBD1. V trimming: 5 bases; J trimming: 8 bases; junction bases outside the gene matches: 5. From germline, CDR1 is SGHRS and CDR2 YFSETQ. CDR3 size: 14 residues. CDR3 bases: TGCGCCAGCAGGGAGGGACAGGGGGTCGAAAAACTGTTTTTT. This encodes CASREGQGVEKLFF.

The V gene is TRBV5-1, the J gene TRBJ2-7; 12 nucleotides align to TRBD2. The CDR3 loop spans 15 amino acids. Germline CDR1 and CDR2: SGHRS and YFSETQ. Germline trimming cut 2 bases from V and 3 bases from J; bases unmatched to any gene: 3. The chain's CDR3 is CASSLLAGGGYEQYF. CDR3 in DNA: TGCGCCAGCAGCTTACTAGCGGGGGGTGGCTACGAGCAGTACTTC.

V gene TRBV5-1 combines with J gene TRBJ2-3, with TRBD2 identical over 11 bases. The CDR3 contains 18 residues. The germline CDR1 and CDR2 sequences are SGHRS and YFSETQ. Trimming took 2 bases from V and 5 from J; bases not matched to a gene: 13. Here the CDR3 DNA reads TGCGCCAGCAGCTTATCCGTCGTAGCGGGAGGGCCTGGAGATACGCAGTATTTT. This gives the protein CASSLSVVAGGPGDTQYF.

The chain couples TRBV3-1 (or the pseudogene TRBV3-2) to TRBJ2-2; 15 bases match TRBD2. CDR1 and CDR2 from the germline V gene are LGHDT and YNNKEL (reference sequence). The CDR3 covers 18 residues. Unmatched junction bases numbered 4, after V lost 3 bases and J lost 2 bases. This chain's CDR3 is CASSQGLAGGGNTGELFF. DNA for the CDR3: TGTGCCAGCAGCCAGGGACTAGCGGGAGGTGGAAACACCGGGGAGCTGTTTTTT.